Listed below are T cell receptor beta chains from one sample, sequenced in a study of blood T cell repertoires in COVID-19. Produced via immunoSEQ multiplex PCR; TCRdb's table is partial and in-frame only. Of hundreds of thousands of clones listed, 80% to 90% were seen once; the top ten hold approximately 5.3%. Sequencing input: peripheral blood. The receptors here all came from a man at least 80 years old with acute or convalescent COVID-19. The CDR3 runs from the conserved cysteine through the conserved F or W. The order of the fields is J gene, clone size, D gene, V gene, CDR3 protein, CDR3 DNA. The D gene is left open where the match is weak. Clone size, where shown, is once, few, many, or a class for clones that have expanded.

TRBJ2-3	once	TRBD2	TRBV6-2/TRBV6-3	CASSLAGAGTQYF	TGTGCCAGCAGTTTAGCGGGGGCCGGTACGCAGTATTTT
TRBJ2-7	-	TRBD2	TRBV5-1	CASSSRTSGESSEQYF	TGCGCCAGCAGCTCCCGGACTAGCGGGGAATCAAGCGAGCAGTACTTC
TRBJ2-7	once	TRBD2	TRBV6-5	CASQGRLALEQYF	TGTGCCAGCCAAGGGAGACTAGCTCTGGAGCAGTACTTC
TRBJ2-1	-	-	TRBV7-9	CASSLAGGLGEQFF	TGTGCCAGCAGCTTAGCGGGGGGGCTGGGTGAGCAGTTCTTC
TRBJ1-1	once	-	TRBV23-1	CASSPRPQGKEAFF	TGCGCCAGCAGTCCTAGGCCTCAAGGCAAAGAAGCTTTCTTT
TRBJ1-2	few	-	TRBV19	CASSLNYRTGRGGGYTF	TGTGCCAGTAGCCTGAACTACCGAACAGGGAGAGGGGGAGGCTACACCTTC
TRBJ2-7	once	-	TRBV1	CTSSPRGSYEQYF	TGCACCAGCAGCCCACGGGGTTCCTACGAGCAGTACTTC
TRBJ1-1	-	TRBD1	TRBV5-1	CASSLAGQGITEAFF	TGCGCCAGCAGCTTGGCCGGACAGGGAATCACTGAAGCTTTCTTT
TRBJ1-3	-	-	TRBV2	CASSAVDSSSGNTIYF	TGTGCCAGCAGTGCCGTCGACAGCAGCTCTGGAAACACCATATATTTT
TRBJ2-1	-	-	TRBV3-1/TRBV3-2	CASSQWGVKPNEQFF	TGTGCCAGCAGCCAATGGGGGGTAAAGCCCAATGAGCAGTTCTTC
TRBJ1-5	-	TRBD1	TRBV2	CASREQGQGDSSNQPQHF	TGTGCCAGCAGAGAACAAGGACAGGGCGATTCTAGCAATCAGCCCCAGCATTTT
TRBJ2-6	-	TRBD1	TRBV18	CASSPGQGRGGANVLTF	TGTGCCAGCTCACCCGGACAGGGGCGAGGGGGGGCCAACGTCCTGACTTTC
TRBJ1-5	-	-	TRBV2	CASRGRGWSNQPQHF	TGTGCCAGCAGGGGCAGGGGATGGAGCAATCAGCCCCAGCATTTT
TRBJ2-1	-	TRBD2	TRBV6-5	CASRASGGYNEQFF	TGTGCCTCTAGGGCTAGCGGGGGCTACAATGAGCAGTTCTTC
TRBJ2-7	once	-	TRBV7-9	CASSLVTGEQYF	TGTGCCAGCAGCTTAGTAACCGGGGAGCAGTACTTC
TRBJ2-3	-	-	TRBV2	CASSSRGPSAVTDTQYF	TGTGCCAGCAGTAGTCGCGGCCCCAGCGCCGTCACAGATACGCAGTATTTT
TRBJ2-7	-	TRBD2	TRBV19	CASSQAGEGARQYF	TGTGCCAGTAGCCAAGCGGGAGAAGGAGCAAGGCAGTACTTC
TRBJ2-7	-	-	TRBV6-1	CASSESGGSYEQYF	TGTGCCAGCAGTGAAAGTGGCGGGTCCTACGAGCAGTACTTC
TRBJ1-1	-	-	TRBV18	CASSPAGTINTEAFF	TGTGCCAGCTCACCGGCCGGGACTATCAACACTGAAGCTTTCTTT
TRBJ2-1	-	TRBD2	TRBV27	CASRGLGSYNEQFF	TGTGCCAGCAGAGGACTAGGGTCCTACAATGAGCAGTTCTTC
TRBJ2-1	-	-	TRBV6-5	CASRTGPVYNEQFF	TGTGCCAGCAGAACAGGGCCCGTCTACAATGAGCAGTTCTTC
TRBJ2-7	-	TRBD2	TRBV10-3	CAIRGGAVYEQYF	TGTGCCATCAGGGGAGGGGCGGTCTACGAGCAGTACTTC
TRBJ2-1	-	-	TRBV24-1	CATSDSKQLYTYNEQFF	TGTGCCACCAGTGATTCCAAACAGCTCTACACCTACAATGAGCAGTTCTTC
TRBJ1-5	-	-	TRBV3-1/TRBV3-2	CASSPPNNQPQHF	TGTGCCAGCAGCCCCCCAAACAATCAGCCCCAGCATTTT
TRBJ1-2	-	TRBD1	TRBV5-1	CASSQGQLDGYTF	TGCGCCAGCAGCCAGGGACAGTTGGACGGCTACACCTTC
TRBJ1-3	-	TRBD1	TRBV20-1	CSASRQGLSGNTIYF	TGCAGTGCCAGTAGACAGGGTCTATCGGGAAACACCATATATTTT
TRBJ1-1	once	TRBD1	TRBV18	CASSPTGQDWGWGREAFF	TGTGCCAGCTCACCTACGGGACAGGATTGGGGCTGGGGTCGTGAAGCTTTCTTT
TRBJ2-5	-	TRBD2	TRBV19	CASSWGTSGRETQYF	TGTGCCAGTAGTTGGGGGACTAGCGGCAGAGAGACCCAGTACTTC
TRBJ2-1	-	TRBD2	TRBV5-4	CASSLFASGGYNEQFF	TGTGCCAGCAGCTTGTTTGCTAGCGGGGGTTACAATGAGCAGTTCTTC
TRBJ2-1	-	TRBD1	TRBV24-1	CATSDVEKGAYNEQFF	TGTGCCACCAGTGATGTAGAAAAGGGGGCGTACAATGAGCAGTTCTTC
TRBJ2-6	-	-	TRBV29-1	CSVLISSGANVLTF	TGCAGCGTTCTTATTAGCTCTGGGGCCAACGTCCTGACTTTC
TRBJ2-5	-	-	TRBV19	CASSIGAGIRGQETQYF	TGTGCCAGTAGTATAGGGGCGGGGATAAGGGGCCAAGAGACCCAGTACTTC
TRBJ2-5	few	TRBD2	TRBV5-5	CASSLRGGKETQYF	TGTGCCAGCAGCTTACGGGGGGGCAAAGAGACCCAGTACTTC
TRBJ2-1	-	TRBD1	TRBV3-1/TRBV3-2	CASSQGQVGNNEQFF	TGTGCCAGCAGCCAGGGACAGGTAGGGAACAATGAGCAGTTCTTC
TRBJ2-5	-	TRBD2	TRBV5-4	CASQRTSGGRGGETQYF	TGTGCCAGCCAAAGAACTAGCGGGGGGCGGGGTGGAGAGACCCAGTACTTC
TRBJ2-6	-	TRBD2	TRBV27	CASSFSGLGRSGANVLTF	TGTGCCAGCAGTTTCTCGGGACTAGGACGCTCTGGGGCCAACGTCCTGACTTTC
TRBJ2-5	-	-	TRBV28	CASSRIFPGPRVEETQYF	TGTGCCAGCAGTAGAATTTTTCCTGGACCGAGGGTGGAAGAGACCCAGTACTTC
TRBJ2-4	once	-	TRBV7-2	CASSLARQTLAKNIQYF	TGTGCCAGCAGCTTAGCGAGACAGACACTAGCCAAAAACATTCAGTACTTC
TRBJ1-4	-	-	TRBV7-9	CASSSGLFEEKLFF	TGTGCCAGCAGCTCCGGACTATTCGAGGAAAAACTGTTTTTT
TRBJ1-1	few	TRBD1	TRBV5-1	CASSLETGAMNTEAFF	TGCGCCAGCAGCTTGGAAACAGGGGCCATGAACACTGAAGCTTTCTTT
TRBJ1-2	once	-	TRBV27	CASSLVIDSLSGYTF	TGTGCCAGCAGTTTAGTAATTGACAGCTTAAGTGGCTACACCTTC
TRBJ2-5	-	-	TRBV6-5	CASSRGTAGQETQYF	TGTGCCAGCAGTCGCGGGACAGCCGGGCAAGAGACCCAGTACTTC
TRBJ2-7	-	TRBD1	TRBV19	CASSIIGQASYYEQYF	TGTGCCAGTAGTATAATAGGACAGGCGAGTTACTACGAGCAGTACTTC
TRBJ2-5	-	TRBD1	TRBV29-1	CSLGTGVETQYF	TGCAGCTTGGGGACAGGGGTAGAGACCCAGTACTTC
TRBJ1-1	-	-	TRBV6-2/TRBV6-3	CASSYPFGGGTGTEAFF	TGTGCCAGCAGTTACCCGTTTGGAGGAGGGACGGGGACTGAAGCTTTCTTT
TRBJ2-1	-	TRBD1	TRBV5-1	CASSLIQTGSGNEQFF	TGCGCCAGCAGCTTGATACAGACAGGGTCGGGGAATGAGCAGTTCTTC
TRBJ2-2	-	-	TRBV19	CASSMPRGDGGGPGELFF	TGTGCCAGTAGTATGCCCCGCGGAGACGGAGGGGGCCCCGGGGAGCTGTTTTTT
TRBJ2-2	-	-	TRBV27	CASTNRVLHTGELFF	TGTGCCAGCACCAACAGGGTACTCCACACCGGGGAGCTGTTTTTT
TRBJ1-4	once	-	TRBV6-5	CASSYSLLNEKLFF	TGTGCCAGCAGTTACAGCCTTTTGAATGAAAAACTGTTTTTT
TRBJ2-3	-	TRBD2	TRBV27	CASSSWTSGADTQYF	TGTGCCAGCAGTTCCTGGACTAGCGGCGCAGATACGCAGTATTTT
TRBJ2-7	few	-	TRBV6-7	CASSYSLAYEQYF	TGTGCCAGCAGTTACTCTCTAGCTTACGAGCAGTACTTC
TRBJ1-4	-	-	TRBV7-2	CASSSSTAGEKLFF	TGTGCCAGCAGCTCTTCGACAGCCGGTGAAAAACTGTTTTTT
TRBJ2-1	-	-	TRBV27	CASSLAGKSYNEQFF	TGTGCCAGCAGTTTAGCGGGAAAATCCTACAATGAGCAGTTCTTC
TRBJ1-6	-	TRBD1	TRBV5-1	CASSLEGQGYNSPLHF	TGCGCCAGCAGCTTGGAAGGACAGGGGTATAATTCACCCCTCCACTTT
TRBJ2-7	-	-	TRBV5-5	CASRLQSHEQYF	TGTGCCAGCAGACTCCAATCCCACGAGCAGTACTTC